The 19 T cell receptor beta chains below all came from one sample that was sequenced in a study of T cells after yellow fever vaccination. TCRdb independently ran MiXCR on the 5' RACE reads; one entry per CDR3 protein. The repertoire holds around 160,000 distinct CDR3 sequences, with 5.5% to 7.5% as singletons. The sequenced sample was CD4+ T cells sorted from PBMCs, obtained 4 to 6 days after the first yellow fever vaccination. These receptors came from a man aged 18 to 35 who received the YFV17D yellow fever vaccine.

The chain employs TRBV7-9 and TRBJ1-1; D possibly corresponds to TRBD1 (5 bases). From germline, CDR1 is SEHNR and CDR2 FQNEAQ (reference sequence). CDR3 length: 13 residues. With 2 bases removed from V and 4 bases from J, the gap between germline ends came to 8 bases. The CDR3 sequence is CASSLYGATEAFF. The CDR3 coding sequence is TGTGCCAGCAGCTTATACGGGGCCACTGAAGCTTTCTTT.

There are many counts of this clonotype. The J gene is TRBJ1-1, the V gene TRBV5-1; a weak D match, TRBD1 (5 bases). The CDR3 runs 14 residues. Germline CDR1 SGHRS, CDR2 YFSETQ. V was trimmed by 3 bases and J by 1 base, leaving 10 bases between them. The CDR3 is CASSWDGGNTEAFF. Written as DNA, the CDR3 is TGCGCCAGCAGCTGGGACGGTGGGAACACTGAAGCTTTCTTT.

This clonotype showed up just a few times. The chain employs TRBV27 and TRBJ1-5; the D is unclear. This CDR3 region has 12 residues. Trimming stripped 4 bases from V and 5 bases from J, with 6 bases between. Germline lookup yields CDR1 MNHEY and CDR2 SMNVEV (reference sequence). The CDR3 sequence: CASSSGYQPQHF. The CDR3 DNA reads as TGTGCCAGCAGTTCTGGCTATCAGCCCCAGCATTTT.

This clonotype was observed many times. This chain links TRBV20-1 with TRBJ2-3; D unresolved. V was pared by 6 bases and J by 2 bases, with 9 bases between. CDR1 is DFQATT, CDR2 SNEGSKA, per germline (reference sequence). CDR3 size: 12 residues. The CDR3: CSAIEDTDTQYF. As DNA, the CDR3 is TGCAGTGCCATAGAGGACACAGATACGCAGTATTTT.

This clonotype was recorded many times. The chain couples TRBV7-2 to TRBJ1-6; D is perhaps TRBD1 (5 bases). The germline V gene has CDR1 SGHTA and CDR2 FQGNSA. This CDR3 is built from 18 residues. V was pared by 1 base and J by 0 bases, with 13 bases between. CDR3 sequence: CASSLVGARSSYNSPLHF. The CDR3 bases are TGTGCCAGCAGCTTAGTCGGGGCAAGGAGCTCCTATAATTCACCCCTCCACTTT.

This clonotype has ten or more counts. V gene TRBV7-2 combines with J gene TRBJ2-5; possible D gene TRBD2, 5 bases. The CDR3 is 17 amino acids. Germline-derived CDR1 and CDR2 are SGHTA and FQGNSA. With 0 bases removed from V and 5 bases from J, the gap between germline ends came to 19 bases. CDR3 region: CASSLAAPRRGRETQYF. CDR3 nucleotides: TGTGCCAGCAGCTTAGCGGCCCCCAGGCGAGGGCGCGAGACCCAGTACTTC.

This clonotype was counted ten times or more. The J gene is TRBJ1-1, the V gene TRBV20-1; D gene ambiguous. CDR3 length equals 14 residues. Germline V gene sequence: CDR1 DFQATT, CDR2 SNEGSKA (reference sequence). V dropped 6 bases and J dropped 1 base, with 15 bases sitting between them. CDR3 bases: TGCAGTGCCACACACCCCGACCGGAACACTGAAGCTTTCTTT. It translates to CSATHPDRNTEAFF.

At least ten counts were recorded for this clonotype. The chain recombines TRBV6-5 with TRBJ2-7; D is ambiguous. Germline V gene lookup returns CDR1 MNHEY and CDR2 SVGAGI. Trimming removed 2 bases from V and 3 bases from J, with 11 bases in between. The CDR3 has 14 amino acids. CDR3 in DNA: TGTGCCAGCAGTTACACCCCGGGCCGCTACGAGCAGTACGTC. It is translated as CASSYTPGRYEQYV.

The J gene is TRBJ2-3, the V gene TRBV5-1; 10 bases line up with TRBD2. V trimming: 4 bases; J trimming: 5 bases; junction bases outside the gene matches: 10. The germline V gene encodes CDR1 SGHRS and CDR2 YFSETQ. The CDR3 runs 16 residues. The CDR3 here is CASSLALAGVGDTQYF. CDR3 DNA: TGCGCCAGCAGCCTTGCCCTAGCGGGGGTAGGAGATACGCAGTATTTT.

This clonotype was counted only a few times. The CDR3 protein is CASSGGATEAFF. CDR3 nucleotides: TGTGCCAGCAGTGGAGGGGCCACTGAAGCTTTCTTT. The chain is built from TRBV6-6 and TRBJ1-1, with D possibly matching TRBD1 (5 bases). CDR1 MNHNY and CDR2 SVGAGI come from the germline V gene (reference sequence). V gave up 5 bases and J gave up 4 bases, with 8 bases separating them. This CDR3 comprises 12 residues.

This clonotype was seen repeatedly, ten times or more. The chain recombines TRBV6-1 with TRBJ2-1; D unresolved. CDR1 is MNHNS and CDR2 is SASEGT in the germline V gene. The length of the CDR3 is 14 residues. Between the trimmed V and J ends, which lost 2 bases and 7 bases, there was a span of 12 bases. This chain's CDR3 is CASSEFRVRNEQFF. Written as DNA, the CDR3 is TGTGCCAGCAGTGAATTTCGGGTTAGGAATGAGCAGTTCTTC.

This clonotype was seen at least ten times. The chain employs TRBV7-2 and TRBJ2-1, with 9 bases aligning to TRBD2. CDR3 length equals 17 residues. With V trimmed by 5 bases and J by 0 bases, 8 bases remained unmatched. Germline V CDR1 and CDR2: SGHTA, FQGNSA. CDR3 DNA: TGTGCCAGCAGCCAGGGGACTAGCCTTAGCTCCTACAATGAGCAGTTCTTC. The encoded protein is CASSQGTSLSSYNEQFF.

This clonotype was found a few times. This chain joins TRBV6-2 or TRBV6-3 and TRBJ1-1, with D unresolved. Trimming pared 2 bases from V and 3 bases from J, leaving 7 bases between. Per germline, CDR1 MNHEY and CDR2 SVGEGT. The CDR3 has 13 residues. CDR3 nucleotide sequence: TGTGCCAGCAGTTACGAGGAGGACACTGAAGCTTTCTTT. The encoded protein is CASSYEEDTEAFF.

In this sample, this clonotype turned up many times. The chain has TRBV7-9 and TRBJ2-1, with D tentatively TRBD1 or TRBD2 (5 bases each). Trimming shortened V by 8 bases and J by 3 bases, and 11 bases separated the two germline ends. The CDR3 is 13 residues long. CDR1 SEHNR and CDR2 FQNEAQ come from the germline V gene (reference sequence). The CDR3 region has the DNA TGTGCCAGCTCCCGGGGCAGCTACAATGAGCAGTTCTTC. Protein: CASSRGSYNEQFF.

This clonotype was seen many times. The CDR3 DNA is TGTGCCAGCAGCTTAACCCCGACTAGCTCCGAGCAGTTCTTC. This encodes CASSLTPTSSEQFF. V gene TRBV7-3 combines with J gene TRBJ2-1, with 7 bases identical to TRBD2. Trimming removed 0 bases from V and 10 bases from J; junction bases left unmatched: 6. The CDR3 consists of 14 residues. The germline CDR1 and CDR2 sequences are SGHTA and FQGTGA.

This clonotype was counted ten times or more. The V call is TRBV7-3, the J call TRBJ2-7; 7 bases agree with TRBD1. Per the germline V gene, CDR1 is SGHTA and CDR2 is FQGTGA. The CDR3 contains 14 residues. V lost 3 bases and J lost 5; bases outside the gene matches: 7. CDR3 sequence reads: CASSLGTEPHEQYF. Here the CDR3 DNA reads TGTGCCAGCAGCTTGGGGACAGAACCCCACGAGCAGTACTTC.

In nucleotides, the CDR3 is TGTGCCAGCACTGATAGCGGGGCCACAGATACGCAGTATTTT. This codes for CASTDSGATDTQYF. The chain couples TRBV6-1 to TRBJ2-3; TRBD2 matches at 8 bases. After removal of 7 bases from V and 2 bases from J, the junction contained 5 bases not matched to a gene. CDR1 is MNHNS and CDR2 is SASEGT in the germline V gene. This CDR3 is built from 14 residues.

V is TRBV19 and J is TRBJ1-2; D is unresolved. The V end was cut by 7 bases, the J end by 8 bases, with 14 bases between. The CDR3 totals 12 residues. Per germline, CDR1 LNHDA and CDR2 SQIVND (reference sequence). The CDR3 loop reads CASTRDSGGYTF. The CDR3 DNA sequence: TGTGCCAGTACCCGAGACTCTGGCGGCTACACCTTC.

This clonotype was detected ten times or more. The chain's CDR3 is CASSLGTSPNEQFF. The CDR3 nucleotides are TGTGCCAGCAGCCTCGGGACTAGCCCGAATGAGCAGTTCTTC. The chain uses TRBV7-6 and TRBJ2-1; 9 nucleotides line up with TRBD2. Germline lookup yields CDR1 SGHVS and CDR2 FNYEAQ. There are 14 residues in the CDR3. After removal of 5 bases from V and 7 bases from J, the junction contained 6 bases not matched to a gene.